This T cell receptor beta chain is from a study of Siglec-9 on CD8 T cells in melanoma. The table came from immunoSEQ multiplex PCR; TCRdb's copy has only in-frame clones and leaves some out. Found here are roughly 35,000 clones, approximately 83% of them singletons; the top ten hold about 1.7%. Remarks on this clone: The antigen is unknown.

Germline CDR1 reads SEHNR; CDR2 reads FQNEAQ (reference sequence). There are 13 residues in the CDR3. Between the trimmed V and J ends, which lost 4 bases and 4 bases, there was a span of 10 bases. Findings and limits, study-wide: An effector memory CD8+ subset marked by Siglec-9 reportedly appeared to gather in melanoma.

Sequenced material: Siglec-9- CD8+ T cells sorted from blood. The rearrangement uses TRBV7-9 and TRBJ1-1, with D unresolved. The origin of this receptor is a human donor in good health. CDR3 loop: CASSSSRGTEAFF. The CDR3 DNA sequence: TGTGCCAGCAGCTCTAGTCGCGGCACTGAAGCTTTCTTT.